These 2 T cell receptor beta chains were all obtained from the same sample, sequenced in a study of shared clonotypes between healthy human individuals. Assay used: immunoSEQ multiplex PCR; TCRdb lists only in-frame clones, some missing. The table lists 2 million to 2.5 million clones, almost 96% of them singletons. The source material was naive CD4+ T cells sorted from blood. Subset in this sample: CD45RA+ positively selected. These receptors were obtained from a man aged 18 to 29 in good health.

The rearrangement joins TRBV7-2 to TRBJ1-2, with D perhaps TRBD1 (5 bases). Germline V gene data show CDR1 as SGHTA and CDR2 as FQGNSA. V lost 0 bases and J lost 2, with 10 bases in between. The CDR3 length is 15 residues. The DNA for the CDR3 is TGTGCCAGCAGCTTAGCGCGGACACAAAACTATGGCTACACCTTC. Amino acid sequence: CASSLARTQNYGYTF.

The chain couples TRBV7-8 to TRBJ2-7; tentatively, D is TRBD2 (6 bases). The CDR3 loop spans 16 amino acids. Germline V lookup: CDR1 SGHVS, CDR2 FQNEAQ. The V end was cut by 5 bases, the J end by 1 base, with 18 bases between. The CDR3 nucleotides are TGTGCCAGCAGCCAAGTTCGGGGGATCGGATCCTACGAGCAGTACTTC. Translating gives CASSQVRGIGSYEQYF.